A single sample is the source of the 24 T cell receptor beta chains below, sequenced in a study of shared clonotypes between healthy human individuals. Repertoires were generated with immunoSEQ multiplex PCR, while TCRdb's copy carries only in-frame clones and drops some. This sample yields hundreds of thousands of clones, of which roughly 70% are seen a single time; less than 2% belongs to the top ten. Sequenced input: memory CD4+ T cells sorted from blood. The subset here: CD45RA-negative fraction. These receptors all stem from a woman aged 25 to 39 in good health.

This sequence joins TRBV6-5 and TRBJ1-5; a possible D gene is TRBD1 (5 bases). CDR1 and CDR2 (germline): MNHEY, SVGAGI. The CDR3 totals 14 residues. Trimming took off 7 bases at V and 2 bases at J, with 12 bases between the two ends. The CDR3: CASKFGDGNQPQHF. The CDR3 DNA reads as TGTGCCAGCAAATTCGGGGACGGCAATCAGCCCCAGCATTTT.

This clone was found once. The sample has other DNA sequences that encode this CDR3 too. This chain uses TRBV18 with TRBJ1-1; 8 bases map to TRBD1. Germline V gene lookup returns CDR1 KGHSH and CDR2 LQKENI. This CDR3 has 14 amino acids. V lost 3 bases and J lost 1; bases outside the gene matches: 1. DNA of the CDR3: TGTGCCAGCTCACCCGGACAGGGGAACACTGAAGCTTTCTTT. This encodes CASSPGQGNTEAFF.

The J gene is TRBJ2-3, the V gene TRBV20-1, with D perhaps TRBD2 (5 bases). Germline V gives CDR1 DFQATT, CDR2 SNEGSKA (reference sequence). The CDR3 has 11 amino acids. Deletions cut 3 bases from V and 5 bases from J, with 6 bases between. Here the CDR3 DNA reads TGCAGTGCTAGTCGGGAAGATACGCAGTATTTT. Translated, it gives CSASREDTQYF.

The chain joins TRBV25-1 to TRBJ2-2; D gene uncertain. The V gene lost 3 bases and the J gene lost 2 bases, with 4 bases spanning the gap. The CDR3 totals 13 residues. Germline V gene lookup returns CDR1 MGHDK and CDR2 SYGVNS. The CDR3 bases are TGTGCCAGCAGTGATTCAAACACCGGGGAGCTGTTTTTT. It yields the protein CASSDSNTGELFF.

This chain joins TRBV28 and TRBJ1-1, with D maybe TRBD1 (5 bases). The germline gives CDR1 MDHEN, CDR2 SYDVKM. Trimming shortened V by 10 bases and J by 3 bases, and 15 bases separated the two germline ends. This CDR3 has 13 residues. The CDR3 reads CAITGDGDTEAFF. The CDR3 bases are TGTGCCATCACGGGGGACGGGGACACTGAAGCTTTCTTT.

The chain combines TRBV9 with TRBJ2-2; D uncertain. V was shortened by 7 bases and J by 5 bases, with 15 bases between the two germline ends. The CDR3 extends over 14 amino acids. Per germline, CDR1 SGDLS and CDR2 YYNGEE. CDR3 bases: TGTGCCAGCTCCCGTAGTGACGAAACCGGGGAGCTGTTTTTT. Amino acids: CASSRSDETGELFF.

CDR3 residues: CAISDFGVTYEQYF. For the CDR3, the DNA is TGTGCCATCAGTGATTTTGGTGTTACCTACGAGCAGTACTTC. The J gene is TRBJ2-7, the V gene TRBV10-3; no clear D. The germline CDR1 and CDR2 sequences are ENHRY and SYGVKD. The V end lost 3 bases, the J end lost 2 bases, and 11 bases lay between the germline ends. The CDR3 extends over 14 amino acids.

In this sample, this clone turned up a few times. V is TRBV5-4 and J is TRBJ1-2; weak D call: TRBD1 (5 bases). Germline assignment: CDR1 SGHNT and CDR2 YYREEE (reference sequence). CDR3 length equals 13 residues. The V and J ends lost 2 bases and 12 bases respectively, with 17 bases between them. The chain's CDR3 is CASSFSRDGRDTF. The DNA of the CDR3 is TGTGCCAGCAGCTTCAGCAGGGATGGGCGAGACACCTTC.

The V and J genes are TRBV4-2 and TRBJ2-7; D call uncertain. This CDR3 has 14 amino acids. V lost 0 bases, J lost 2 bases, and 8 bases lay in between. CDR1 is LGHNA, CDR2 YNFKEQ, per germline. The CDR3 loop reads CASSQDVGAYEQYF. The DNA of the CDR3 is TGTGCCAGCAGCCAAGATGTCGGAGCCTACGAGCAGTACTTC.

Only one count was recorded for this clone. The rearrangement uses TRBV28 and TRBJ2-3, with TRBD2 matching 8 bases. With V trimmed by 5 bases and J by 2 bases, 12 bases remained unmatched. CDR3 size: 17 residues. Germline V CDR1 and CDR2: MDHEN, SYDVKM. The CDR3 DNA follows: TGTGCCAGCAGTGCTCCCGGGACTAGACCTGCCACAGATACGCAGTATTTT. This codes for CASSAPGTRPATDTQYF.

The CDR3 DNA sequence: TGCGCCAGCAGCTTTGAACTAGCGGGAGATAATGAGCAGTTCTTC. This gives the protein CASSFELAGDNEQFF. The chain has TRBV5-1 and TRBJ2-1; 11 bases map to TRBD2. V was pared by 2 bases and J by 7 bases, with 5 bases of the junction left unmatched. This CDR3 is built from 15 residues. CDR1 is SGHRS, CDR2 YFSETQ, per germline.

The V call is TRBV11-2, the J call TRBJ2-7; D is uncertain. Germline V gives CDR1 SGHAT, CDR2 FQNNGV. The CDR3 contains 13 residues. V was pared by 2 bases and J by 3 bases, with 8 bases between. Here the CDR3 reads CASSLHTNYEQYF. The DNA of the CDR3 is TGTGCCAGCAGCTTACACACCAACTACGAGCAGTACTTC. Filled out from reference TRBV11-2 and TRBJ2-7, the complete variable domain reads EAGVAQSPRYKIIEKRQSVAFWCNPISGHATLYWYQQILGQGPKLLIQFQNNGVVDDSQLPKDRFSAERLKGVDSTLKIQPAKLEDSAVYLCASSLHTNYEQYFGPGTRLTVT.

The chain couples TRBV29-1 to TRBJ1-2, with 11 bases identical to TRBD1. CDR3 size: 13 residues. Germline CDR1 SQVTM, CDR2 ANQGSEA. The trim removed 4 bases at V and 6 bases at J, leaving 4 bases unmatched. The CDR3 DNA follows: TGCAGCGTTGGGGACAGGGGGTTGGATGGCTACACCTTC. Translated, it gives CSVGDRGLDGYTF.

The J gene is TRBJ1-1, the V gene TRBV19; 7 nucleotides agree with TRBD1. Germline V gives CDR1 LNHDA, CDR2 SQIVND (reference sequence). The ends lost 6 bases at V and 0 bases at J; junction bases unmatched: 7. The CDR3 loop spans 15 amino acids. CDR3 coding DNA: TGTGCCAGTAGCTTGGGGACAGCTTTGAACACTGAAGCTTTCTTT. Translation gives CASSLGTALNTEAFF.

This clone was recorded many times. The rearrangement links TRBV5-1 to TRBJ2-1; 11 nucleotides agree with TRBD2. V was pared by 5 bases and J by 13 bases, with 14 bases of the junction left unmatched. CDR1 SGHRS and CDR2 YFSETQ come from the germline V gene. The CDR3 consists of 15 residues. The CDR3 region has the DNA TGCGCCAGCAGATGGGATAGCGGGAGGGCCCTAAGACAGTTCTTC. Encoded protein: CASRWDSGRALRQFF.

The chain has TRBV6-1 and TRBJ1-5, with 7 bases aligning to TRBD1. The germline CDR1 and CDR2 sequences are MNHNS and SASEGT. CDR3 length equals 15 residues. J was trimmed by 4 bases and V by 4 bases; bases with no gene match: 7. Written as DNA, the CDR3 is TGTGCCAGCAGTGTGGGAGGGGGCGGTAATCAGCCCCAGCATTTT. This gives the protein CASSVGGGGNQPQHF.

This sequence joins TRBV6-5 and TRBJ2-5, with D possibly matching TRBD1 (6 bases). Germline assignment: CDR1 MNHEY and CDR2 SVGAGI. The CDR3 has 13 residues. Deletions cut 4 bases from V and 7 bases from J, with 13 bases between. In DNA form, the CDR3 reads TGTGCCAGCAGTTCCACAGGGTTAGGGACCCAGTACTTC. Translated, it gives CASSSTGLGTQYF.

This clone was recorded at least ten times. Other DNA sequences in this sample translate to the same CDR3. The CDR3 sequence is CASSERSSEQYF. As DNA, the CDR3 is TGTGCCAGCAGTGAAAGGAGTAGCGAGCAGTACTTC. This chain joins TRBV6-1 and TRBJ2-7; D call uncertain. This CDR3 is built from 12 residues. CDR1 is MNHNS, CDR2 SASEGT, per germline. V lost 2 bases and J 6 bases, leaving 8 bases between the germline ends.

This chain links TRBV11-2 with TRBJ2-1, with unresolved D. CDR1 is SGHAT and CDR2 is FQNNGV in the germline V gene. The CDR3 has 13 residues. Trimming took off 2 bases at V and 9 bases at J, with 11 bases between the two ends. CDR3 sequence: CASSLSHSLEQFF. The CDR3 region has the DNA TGTGCCAGCAGCTTATCTCATAGCCTTGAGCAGTTCTTC.

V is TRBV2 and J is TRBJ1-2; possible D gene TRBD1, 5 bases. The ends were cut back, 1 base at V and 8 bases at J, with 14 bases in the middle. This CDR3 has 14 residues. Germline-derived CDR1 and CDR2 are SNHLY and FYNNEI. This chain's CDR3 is CASSEGRAMDGYTF. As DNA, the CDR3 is TGTGCCAGCAGTGAAGGCAGGGCTATGGACGGCTACACCTTC.

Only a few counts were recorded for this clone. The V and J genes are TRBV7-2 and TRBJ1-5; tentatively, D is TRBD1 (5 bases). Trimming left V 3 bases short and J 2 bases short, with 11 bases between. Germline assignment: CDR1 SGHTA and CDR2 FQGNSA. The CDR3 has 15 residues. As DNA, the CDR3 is TGTGCCAGCAGCTTGGGGGAAGTTGGCAATCAGCCCCAGCATTTT. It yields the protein CASSLGEVGNQPQHF.

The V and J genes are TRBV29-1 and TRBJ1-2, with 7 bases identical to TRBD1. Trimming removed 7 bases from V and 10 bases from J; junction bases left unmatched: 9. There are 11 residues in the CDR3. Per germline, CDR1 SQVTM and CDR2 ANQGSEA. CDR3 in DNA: TGCAGCGCTTCGACAGGGTTGGTCTACACCTTC. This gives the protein CSASTGLVYTF.

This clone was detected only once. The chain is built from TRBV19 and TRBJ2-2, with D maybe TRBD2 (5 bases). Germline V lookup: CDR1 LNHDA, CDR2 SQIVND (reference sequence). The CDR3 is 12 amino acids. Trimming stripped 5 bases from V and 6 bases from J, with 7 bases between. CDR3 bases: TGTGCCAGTAGTTATAGCGCCGGGGAGCTGTTTTTT. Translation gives CASSYSAGELFF.

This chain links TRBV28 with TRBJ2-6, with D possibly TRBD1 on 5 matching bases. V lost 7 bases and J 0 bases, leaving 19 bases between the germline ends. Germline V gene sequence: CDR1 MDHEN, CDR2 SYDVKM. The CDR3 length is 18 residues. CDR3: CASTLGRAIGSGANVLTF. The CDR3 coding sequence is TGTGCCAGCACCCTGGGCAGGGCCATAGGCTCTGGGGCCAACGTCCTGACTTTC.